This T cell receptor (beta chain) comes out of a study of blood T cell repertoires in COVID-19. Overall study context: Acute-phase and convalescent COVID-19 samples originated in the United States, Italy and Spain. T cells, B-cell-depleted T cells, or PBMCs provided the cDNA or gDNA that served as material.

V was clipped by 5 bases and J by 2 bases, with 17 bases between them. Germline loops: CDR1 GTSNPN, CDR2 SVGIG (reference sequence). The CDR3 is 15 amino acids. Per the original data handling: Nucleated cell counts were estimated from reference gene primer amplification. Profiling relied on immunoSEQ multiplex PCR, and the TCRdb table lists in-frame clones only, not all of them. V and J calls and clone size are those listed in that table; D and trimming were worked out from the DNA. The sample comprises 150,000 or so clones, under 95% of which are singletons, and approximately 2% rests with the top ten.

The sequenced material came from peripheral blood. The source of this sequence is a man between 18 and 29 years old with acute or convalescent COVID-19. V and J are TRBV30 and TRBJ2-3; the D gene is possibly TRBD1 (5 bases). CDR3: CAWGGVQASTDTQYF. The CDR3, as DNA: TGTGCCTGGGGTGGTGTACAGGCGTCCACAGATACGCAGTATTTT.